The T cell receptor beta chain under discussion was sequenced for a study of blood T cell repertoires in COVID-19. About the study: Samples of COVID-19 (acute and convalescent) were obtained from the United States, Italy and Spain. PBMCs, B-cell-depleted T cells, or T cells were the source of the cDNA or gDNA that made up the material.

The V end was cut by 2 bases, the J end by 1 base, with 5 bases between. This CDR3 is built from 13 residues. Germline V gene sequence: CDR1 SGHTA, CDR2 FQGTGA. How the authors handled the data: From reference gene primer amplification, estimates of nucleated cell counts were derived. Profiling relied on immunoSEQ multiplex PCR, and the TCRdb table lists in-frame clones only, not all of them. V and J calls and clone size are those listed in that table; D and trimming were worked out from the DNA. The top ten clones hold approximately 1.5% of a sample with around 200,000 clones, roughly 86% of them seen once.

The receptor's source is a man aged 18 to 30 with active or convalescent COVID-19. This chain connects TRBV7-3 to TRBJ1-1, with unresolved D. Sequencing input: peripheral blood. CDR3 nucleotide sequence: TGTGCCAGCAGCTTAGCCAGGAACACTGAAGCTTTCTTT. Its translation is CASSLARNTEAFF.